This T cell receptor beta chain derives from a study of T cells in Graves' hyperthyroidism and ophthalmopathy. Broader study findings: Separating ophthalmopathy from stable hyperthyroidism was achieved by a 13 V-J model. Model-based prediction identified ophthalmopathy a median roughly 6.1 months prior to its onset. Most thyroid clonotypes expanded above 0.001 were also detected in blood.

The CDR3 contains 12 residues. Trimming cost V 0 bases and J 7 bases, with 9 bases left between them. Germline CDR1 and CDR2: GTSNPN and SVGIG (reference sequence). A remark on this clonotype: No antigen is known for it.

The PBMCs were sourced from fresh peripheral blood (approximately 9.6 ml). From RNA transcripts, TCR beta CDR3 regions were amplified. HTBI primers drove first-round RT-PCR of the TCR CDR3. TCRdb fed the multiplex PCR reads into MiXCR, producing one record per CDR3 protein. The sample has around 380,000 distinct CDR3 sequences; less than 15% are singletons. The sequenced sample consisted of blood. The clonotype originates from a man younger than 45 with Graves' hyperthyroidism that later progressed to Graves' ophthalmopathy. The V call is TRBV30, the J call TRBJ2-5, with a weak D call TRBD2 (5 bases). For the CDR3, the DNA is TGTGCCTGGAGTGTATTTGGAGGGACCCAGTACTTC. It translates to CAWSVFGGTQYF.